Below, 29 T cell receptor beta chains from the same sample are listed, as sequenced in a study of T-cell memory formation after mild COVID-19. TCRdb ran MiXCR on the 5' RACE reads and lists one entry per CDR3 protein. The sample lists some 260,000 distinct CDR3 sequences, about 16% occurring once. The sample consisted of PBMCs or a T cell subset sorted from them (not recorded which). The receptors derive from a man younger than 35 who had mild COVID-19 (a few samples of this study predate the infection). Cell type and time point are not known.

This chain joins TRBV20-1 and TRBJ2-7; possible D gene TRBD1, 8 bases. The CDR3 extends over 13 amino acids. V lost 6 bases to trimming and J lost 2 bases, with 14 bases between them. In germline, CDR1 is DFQATT, CDR2 SNEGSKA (reference sequence). CDR3 loop: CSAGQGGTYEQYF. DNA of the CDR3: TGCAGTGCCGGACAGGGAGGGACCTACGAGCAGTACTTC.

The V call is TRBV6-5, the J call TRBJ1-5; D gene uncertain. Germline V CDR1 and CDR2: MNHEY, SVGAGI. The CDR3 spans 16 residues. The V end lost 5 bases, the J end lost 3 bases, and 17 bases lay between the germline ends. The CDR3 coding sequence is TGTGCCAGCAGTCCTCACGGGCAGACCTACAATCAGCCCCAGCATTTT. This codes for CASSPHGQTYNQPQHF.

The sample holds a few counts of this clonotype. The chain joins TRBV3-1 to TRBJ2-7, with 7 bases matching TRBD2. This CDR3 contains 15 residues. Germline V CDR1 and CDR2: LGHDT, YNNKEL (reference sequence). V shed 1 base, J shed 1 base, and the junction held 4 bases outside the gene matches. The CDR3 loop reads CASSQGGGDSYEQYF. In DNA, the CDR3 is TGTGCCAGCAGCCAAGGCGGGGGTGATTCCTACGAGCAGTACTTC.

The V and J genes are TRBV20-1 and TRBJ2-7; 7 bases fit TRBD2. V lost 1 base, J lost 3 bases, and 3 bases stayed unmatched. This CDR3 is 13 amino acids long. CDR1 and CDR2 (germline): DFQATT, SNEGSKA (reference sequence). The CDR3 region is CSARVGGNYEQYV. The CDR3 DNA follows: TGCAGTGCTAGAGTGGGGGGGAACTACGAGCAGTACGTC.

The chain recombines TRBV28 with TRBJ1-2; 7 bases align to TRBD1. Germline lookup yields CDR1 MDHEN and CDR2 SYDVKM. The CDR3 is made up of 13 amino acids. Unmatched junction bases numbered 10, after V lost 7 bases and J lost 8 bases. CDR3 sequence reads: CASTVQGRGGYTF. CDR3 in DNA: TGTGCCAGCACCGTACAGGGGCGAGGAGGCTACACCTTC.

This clonotype was observed a few times. V usage is TRBV12-3 or TRBV12-4 and J usage is TRBJ2-7, with D perhaps being TRBD1 or TRBD2 (6 bases each). V lost 5 bases and J 5 bases, leaving 13 bases between the germline ends. The CDR3 spans 13 residues. The CDR3 here is CASSPRRGNEQYF. For the CDR3, the DNA is TGTGCCAGCAGTCCTCGGAGGGGGAACGAGCAGTACTTC.

This clonotype has a handful of counts. The chain links TRBV21-1 to TRBJ1-1. TRBV21-1 is a pseudogene. The CDR3 consists of 14 residues. This chain's CDR3 is CASSSRAERTEAFF. CDR3 coding DNA: TGTGCCAGCAGCAGCAGGGCCGAAAGGACTGAAGCTTTCTTT.

The chain combines TRBV20-1 with TRBJ1-4, with D unresolved. Trimming left V 5 bases short and J 5 bases short, with 9 bases between. Germline lookup yields CDR1 DFQATT and CDR2 SNEGSKA (reference sequence). This CDR3 spans 12 amino acids. The CDR3 protein is CSAQAENEKLFF. CDR3 nucleotide sequence: TGCAGTGCTCAGGCCGAGAATGAAAAACTGTTTTTT.

The rearrangement uses TRBV30 and TRBJ2-5; D is possibly TRBD2 (5 bases). Germline V lookup: CDR1 GTSNPN, CDR2 SVGIG (reference sequence). V was cut by 0 bases and J by 1 base, with 9 bases left in between. This CDR3 contains 14 residues. This chain's CDR3 is CAWSVLGLQETQYF. For the CDR3, the DNA is TGTGCCTGGAGTGTACTAGGACTCCAAGAGACCCAGTACTTC.

This clonotype was observed a handful of times. V usage is TRBV12-3 or TRBV12-4 and J usage is TRBJ1-2; tentative D call: TRBD1 (6 bases). V lost 5 bases and J 5 bases, leaving 15 bases between the germline ends. This CDR3 region has 14 residues. The CDR3 DNA sequence: TGTGCCAGCAGTGTCCGGGACATAAGTTATGGCTACACCTTC. Its protein is CASSVRDISYGYTF.

The rearrangement links TRBV11-1 to TRBJ2-5; TRBD1 matches at 8 bases. The CDR3 is 13 residues long. Germline V CDR1 and CDR2: SGHAT, FQDESV (reference sequence). J was trimmed by 6 bases and V by 6 bases; bases with no gene match: 6. In DNA, the CDR3 is TGTGCCAGCAGAGGACAGGGAACACAGACCCAGTACTTC. This codes for CASRGQGTQTQYF.

Many counts were recorded for this clonotype. This sequence joins TRBV3-1 and TRBJ1-2; maybe TRBD1 (5 bases). The CDR3 sequence is 13 residues long. V gave up 0 bases and J gave up 10 bases, with 12 bases separating them. The germline V gene encodes CDR1 LGHDT and CDR2 YNNKEL (reference sequence). The CDR3 sequence: CASSQDGGANYTF. CDR3 bases: TGTGCCAGCAGCCAAGATGGCGGGGCGAACTACACCTTC.

The chain joins TRBV9 to TRBJ2-3, with TRBD2 matching over 9 bases. Germline lookup yields CDR1 SGDLS and CDR2 YYNGEE. The CDR3 contains 16 residues. V dropped 4 bases and J dropped 3; count of bases not matched to a gene: 9. CDR3 sequence: CASSSRGGPHTDTQYF. The CDR3 DNA follows: TGTGCCAGCAGCTCGCGGGGGGGACCGCATACAGATACGCAGTATTTT.

The rearrangement links TRBV7-3 to TRBJ2-6; 11 bases are a match to TRBD1. CDR1 and CDR2 (germline): SGHTA, FQGTGA. Losses at the gene ends were 1 base for V and 4 bases for J; bases not matched to a gene: 3. CDR3 length equals 17 residues. The DNA of the CDR3 is TGTGCCAGCAGCTTAAGGGACAGGGGGTCGGGGGCCAACGTCCTGACTTTC. The encoded protein is CASSLRDRGSGANVLTF.

The chain joins TRBV7-8 to TRBJ2-2; 7 bases match TRBD1. Germline V lookup: CDR1 SGHVS, CDR2 FQNEAQ. This CDR3 has 13 residues. The junction had 5 bases not matched to a gene; V was cut back by 8 bases and J by 5 bases. The chain's CDR3 is CASSSDRTGELFF. CDR3 nucleotides: TGTGCCAGCTCTTCGGACAGGACCGGGGAGCTGTTTTTT. The variable domain in full, with the rest retrieved from reference TRBV7-8 and TRBJ2-2, is GAGVSQSPRYKVAKRGQDVALRCDPISGHVSLFWYQQALGQGPEFLTYFQNEAQLDKSGLPSDRFFAERPEGSVSTLKIQRTQQEDSAVYLCASSSDRTGELFFGEGSRLTVL.

The chain has TRBV18 and TRBJ2-7; no clear D. The V end lost 3 bases, the J end lost 2 bases, and 8 bases lay between the germline ends. Per the germline V gene, CDR1 is KGHSH and CDR2 is LQKENI. The CDR3 has 13 amino acids. The CDR3 DNA follows: TGTGCCAGCTCACCCGCCTTTGCCTACGAGCAGTACGTC. Residues: CASSPAFAYEQYV.

This clonotype was counted a few times. The chain combines TRBV20-1 with TRBJ2-2, with TRBD1 as a possible D gene (6 bases). CDR1 is DFQATT and CDR2 is SNEGSKA in the germline V gene (reference sequence). V lost 2 bases and J lost 4, with 17 bases in between. The CDR3 runs to 16 residues. The CDR3 DNA follows: TGCAGTGCTAGAAACAACAGGGTTGGTCGCACCGGGGAGCTGTTTTTT. Translated: CSARNNRVGRTGELFF.

This clonotype came up a few times. The rearrangement links TRBV6-6 to TRBJ1-6, with TRBD1 matching 9 bases. Trimming cost V 4 bases and J 11 bases; bases outside gene matches: 6. This CDR3 is built from 14 residues. Germline V gene data show CDR1 as MNHNY and CDR2 as SVGAGI (reference sequence). The CDR3 loop reads CASSWGQGLAPLHF. In nucleotides, the CDR3 is TGTGCCAGCAGTTGGGGACAGGGCCTAGCACCCCTCCACTTT.

This chain uses TRBV6-5 with TRBJ1-3; TRBD1 aligns across 7 bases. Germline CDR1 MNHEY, CDR2 SVGAGI. The CDR3 runs to 16 residues. Germline trimming cut 6 bases from V and 0 bases from J; bases unmatched to any gene: 8. This chain's CDR3 is CASRPGQAISGNTIYF. Written as DNA, the CDR3 is TGTGCCAGCAGACCCGGACAGGCGATCTCTGGAAACACCATATATTTT.

DNA of the CDR3: TGTGCCAGCAGCTTATCCCCCCGGGGGGCACACAATGAGCAGTTCTTC. Encoded protein: CASSLSPRGAHNEQFF. The V call is TRBV11-2, the J call TRBJ2-1; TRBD2 is a possible D gene (7 bases). V was clipped by 2 bases and J by 5 bases, with 16 bases between them. CDR1 and CDR2 (germline): SGHAT, FQNNGV. The CDR3 is made up of 16 amino acids.

This clonotype was detected ten times or more. The chain has TRBV4-1 and TRBJ2-7; D not certain. Germline CDR1 and CDR2: MGHRA and YSYEKL. CDR3 length: 13 residues. V was shortened by 5 bases and J by 3 bases, with 11 bases between the two germline ends. Here the CDR3 reads CASSREINYEQYF. CDR3 nucleotides: TGCGCCAGCAGCAGAGAGATAAACTACGAGCAGTACTTC.

This clonotype was seen at least ten times. This sequence joins TRBV3-1 and TRBJ2-1; D is undetermined. CDR1 is LGHDT and CDR2 is YNNKEL in the germline V gene (reference sequence). Trimming took off 2 bases at V and 7 bases at J, with 9 bases between the two ends. This CDR3 spans 13 amino acids. CDR3 nucleotide sequence: TGTGCCAGCAGCCAAAGACACCTAAATGAGCAGTTCTTC. Its translation: CASSQRHLNEQFF.

The chain employs TRBV7-9 and TRBJ2-5; 8 nucleotides line up with TRBD2. With 5 bases clipped from V and 4 bases from J, the junction kept 3 bases outside the gene matches. The CDR3 sequence is 13 residues long. Germline V gives CDR1 SEHNR, CDR2 FQNEAQ (reference sequence). CDR3 residues: CASSPREGETQYF. CDR3 coding DNA: TGTGCCAGCAGCCCTCGGGAGGGAGAGACCCAGTACTTC.

This rearrangement joins TRBV6-5 to TRBJ2-1, with 11 bases fitting TRBD1. The CDR3 length is 15 residues. Germline lookup yields CDR1 MNHEY and CDR2 SVGAGI. The V gene end was trimmed by 4 bases and the J gene end by 9 bases; junction bases not matched to a gene: 8. The CDR3 nucleotides read TGTGCCAGCAGTTTTCGCGGGACAGGGGGGGGTGAGCAGTTCTTC. Amino acids: CASSFRGTGGGEQFF.

This clonotype was seen more than once but under ten times. This sequence joins TRBV28 and TRBJ1-1, with 8 bases aligning to TRBD1. The CDR3 totals 15 residues. Germline V gene sequence: CDR1 MDHEN, CDR2 SYDVKM. Trimming cost V 3 bases and J 1 base; bases outside gene matches: 4. The CDR3 bases are TGTGCCAGCAGTTTCGGGACAGGAGCGAACACTGAAGCTTTCTTT. This encodes CASSFGTGANTEAFF.

In this sample, this clonotype turned up a few times. The chain is built from TRBV7-2 and TRBJ1-1; the D gene is possibly TRBD1 (6 bases). Per the germline V gene, CDR1 is SGHTA and CDR2 is FQGNSA. The V end was cut by 2 bases, the J end by 5 bases, with 15 bases between. The CDR3 extends over 15 amino acids. CDR3 nucleotide sequence: TGTGCCAGCAGCTTATGGGGGGGGCAGACGACTGAAGCTTTCTTT. Translating it yields CASSLWGGQTTEAFF.

The V and J genes are TRBV5-6 and TRBJ1-5; no definite D call. This CDR3 is built from 14 residues. V gave up 0 bases and J gave up 8 bases, with 12 bases separating them. Germline CDR1 is SGHDT and CDR2 is YYEEEE. Here the CDR3 DNA reads TGTGCCAGCAGCTTGGGGTCGGGTTTTGAGCCCCAGCATTTT. This sequence encodes CASSLGSGFEPQHF.

This clonotype appeared a few times. V is TRBV24-1 and J is TRBJ2-6; 10 positions match TRBD1. Germline values: CDR1 KGHDR, CDR2 SFDVKD. V shed 4 bases and J 0 bases; nucleotides not matched to a gene: 2. The CDR3 covers 17 residues. Here the CDR3 reads CATSEGQGISGANVLTF. CDR3 coding DNA: TGTGCCACCAGTGAGGGACAGGGGATCTCTGGGGCCAACGTCCTGACTTTC.

CDR3 region: CASSLRGEVGYTF. The DNA for the CDR3 is TGTGCCAGCAGCTTACGGGGCGAGGTTGGCTACACCTTC. The V and J genes are TRBV7-2 and TRBJ1-2; D possibly corresponds to TRBD1 (5 bases). The germline V and J ends were trimmed by 2 bases and 7 bases, with 11 bases remaining between them. The CDR3 sequence is 13 residues long. Germline lookup yields CDR1 SGHTA and CDR2 FQGNSA. Using reference TRBV7-2 and TRBJ1-2 for the parts outside the CDR3, the full variable domain is GAGVSQSPSNKVTEKGKDVELRCDPISGHTALYWYRQSLGQGLEFLIYFQGNSAPDKSGLPSDRFSAERTGGSVSTLTIQRTQQEDSAVYLCASSLRGEVGYTFGSGTRLTVV.